This T cell receptor (beta chain) originates from a study of identical twins (dated by TCRdb to between 2015 and 2016). Regarding the study in general: To test whether fetal clonotypes persist, this study deep-sequenced TCR alpha and beta repertoires from monozygotic twins, from unrelated adults of various ages, and from cord blood. To rule out contamination, the twin experiments were replicated at different times with different library preparation protocols.

The library came from 5' RACE. These reads were obtained on an Illumina HiSeq 2000. A universal primer binding site was added through template switching, and the final cDNA carried a unique molecular identifier so that TCR cDNA molecules could be counted accurately. Specific primers in the conserved constant-segment region were used to synthesize first-strand cDNA for the TCR alpha and beta chains. To control for contamination, each cDNA library was double barcoded with a SMART-Mk sample barcode plus Illumina barcodes. Two successive PCR steps introduced TruSeq adapter sequences along with Illumina sample barcodes. The TCR alpha and beta cDNA libraries were sequenced on the Illumina HiSeq platform using custom primers. On the study's bioinformatics: Unique molecular identifiers were extracted from raw reads with MiGEC, and CDR3 positions were determined with MiXCR. For each individual, recombination models were inferred using an EM algorithm with the repgenHMM and IGoR tools. Shared clonotype analysis was performed with the tcR package in R, normalizing sharing by the product of cloneset sizes. Out-of-frame nonproductive sequences were analyzed to study raw recombination free of thymic and clonal selection effects. In-frame beta chains were kept once TCRdb had trimmed the public reads at Q25 with fastp and called clones with MiXCR. Every CDR3 protein is listed once, alongside the most common genes and DNA of its rows. The V and J calls and clone size come from TCRdb's table, not from the authors' own analysis. The sample table shows under 800,000 distinct CDR3 sequences, and around 20% are seen once. More than 4% of the sample lies in the top ten.

This clonotype was observed a handful of times. The antigen it binds to is not known. Base quality data are lacking; no much larger clone is found one base away. The germline V gene gives CDR1 as MNHNS and CDR2 as SASEGT. The CDR3, cysteine through phenylalanine, is 13 amino acids long. The DNA shown is the 39-base CDR3, in frame from base 1. From V the trimming removes 4 bases and from J it removes 5 bases, while the gene matches leave 2 bases of the junction unaccounted for. All donors were healthy Caucasians. Three pairs of female monozygotic twins, all aged roughly 18 to 29 years, were included in the twin cohort. Peripheral blood mononuclear cells were used as the source from which RNA for TCR libraries was isolated. Study-wide findings and limitations: Invariant T cells such as MAIT and iNKT could partly confound zero-insertion analyses, though diverse VJ usage argued against this for most clonotypes. Compared with coincidental sharing between unrelated individuals, an excess of low generation-probability sequences was observed among out-of-frame TCR alpha sequences shared between twins. Fewer insertions were carried by abundant cord blood beta clonotypes, a similar but weaker trend appeared in young adult naive repertoires, and no such trend appeared in memory repertoires. Because the same donors could not be followed over many years, the conclusions depended on cross-sectional statistical analysis. Recombination models systematically underestimated out-of-frame TCR alpha sharing in monozygotic twins but agreed with sharing between unrelated individuals. A weaker excess of twin sharing was found in beta out-of-frame sequences because the signal-to-noise ratio was lowered by fewer shared sequences.

These same data were also listed under a study on T cells expressing NK-cell markers. The second source states: TCR beta-chain repertoires were profiled in sorted CD3+CD56+NKG2C+, CD3+CD56+NKG2C- and CD3+CD56-NKG2C+ T-cell subsets from eight donors. Among the eight sequenced donors, seven were HCMV-seropositive and one was HCMV-seronegative. In several experiments an anti-gammadeltaTCR antibody was added to restrict sorting to alphabetaTCR-expressing T cells. In a handful of donors, the dominant CD3+CD56+NKG2C+ clonotypes were found to rank among the top 10 CD8+ clonotypes and to make up about 1.0-7.5% of CD8+ T cells. Those dominant clonotypes were again the most abundant among CD3+CD56-NKG2C+ cells in several donors, at about 28.3-60.1%. Whether the expanded NKG2C-expressing T cell clones were specific for HCMV antigens was left unclear. All eight donors whose samples were sequenced were randomly selected healthy volunteers, three of them men and five women. HCMV serostatus was determined by detecting HCMV-specific IgG in serum with a commercial ELISA kit. For a handful of donors, bulk peripheral blood T-cell repertoires were additionally sequenced from unsorted PBMC. MIGEC was used to demultiplex reads and group the reads by UMI, and MiTCR was used to assemble and quantify clonotypes. Only TCR cDNA sequences supported by at least two reads were kept to exclude erroneous sequences. Downstream repertoire analysis used the tcR package, and clonotypes were matched across fractions by CDR3 nucleotide sequence plus V segment. VDJmatch was used to annotate antigen specificity against VDJdb, with one amino acid substitution in CDR3 allowed.

Sequenced material: PBMCs. The receptor's source is a young woman in good health. Recombination joined TRBV6-1 with TRBJ2-5; TRBD1 agrees with 9 junctional bases. The CDR3 protein: CASSGGQGETQYF. The DNA reads TGTGCCAGCAGTGGCGGACAGGGGGAGACCCAGTACTTC.